Listed below are T cell receptor beta chains from one sample, sequenced in a study of blood T cell repertoires in COVID-19. Libraries were prepared by immunoSEQ multiplex PCR; TCRdb keeps only in-frame clonotypes and omits some of them. The sample holds 110,000 to 150,000 clones; about 87% are singletons and the top ten take roughly 4.3%. Source material: peripheral blood. The origin of the receptors is a woman between 40 and 55 years old with acute or convalescent COVID-19. The CDR3 runs from the conserved cysteine through the conserved F or W. A D gene is named only where the DNA matches it firmly. Clone size is stated in some rows and not others, as once, few, many or a class when expanded.

TRBV10-3	TRBD1	.	TRBJ1-1	CAISERGQVNTEAFF	TGTGCCATCAGTGAGAGGGGACAGGTAAACACTGAAGCTTTCTTT
TRBV3-1/TRBV3-2	.	.	TRBJ1-1	CASSQDSTGSAFF	TGTGCCAGCAGCCAAGACAGTACAGGGAGCGCTTTCTTT
TRBV12-3/TRBV12-4	.	once	TRBJ1-6	CASSFFVNSPLHF	TGTGCCAGCAGTTTCTTCGTCAATTCACCCCTCCACTTT
TRBV28	TRBD1	.	TRBJ1-2	CASSSRTGDSPNYGYTF	TGTGCCAGCAGTTCCAGGACAGGGGACTCACCGAACTATGGCTACACCTTC
TRBV4-3	TRBD2	.	TRBJ2-3	CASSQETSDTDTQYF	TGCGCCAGCAGCCAAGAAACTAGCGACACAGATACGCAGTATTTT
TRBV12-3/TRBV12-4	TRBD1	.	TRBJ1-2	CASSLQGEHGYTF	TGTGCCAGCAGTTTACAGGGGGAGCATGGCTACACCTTC
TRBV29-1	.	.	TRBJ2-7	CSVAPSVSYEQYF	TGCAGCGTTGCCCCTAGCGTTTCCTACGAGCAGTACTTC
TRBV27	TRBD2	.	TRBJ2-1	CASRRDVSGGAREQFF	TGTGCCAGCAGACGGGATGTTAGCGGGGGGGCAAGGGAGCAGTTCTTC
TRBV9	.	.	TRBJ1-4	CASSITGGRPNEKLFF	TGTGCCAGCAGCATAACCGGGGGACGCCCTAATGAAAAACTGTTTTTT
TRBV27	.	.	TRBJ2-5	CASSLNPSSGETQYF	TGTGCCAGCAGTTTAAACCCTTCTTCGGGGGAGACCCAGTACTTC
TRBV18	TRBD1	.	TRBJ1-1	CASSPRQGRIFTEAFF	TGTGCCAGCTCACCACGACAGGGTAGGATATTTACTGAAGCTTTCTTT
TRBV12-3/TRBV12-4	.	.	TRBJ1-2	CASRTGPYGYTF	TGTGCCAGCAGAACAGGGCCCTATGGCTACACCTTC
TRBV11-2	TRBD1	.	TRBJ1-2	CASSPPGTGAPYGYTF	TGTGCCAGCAGCCCCCCAGGGACAGGGGCTCCATATGGCTACACCTTC
TRBV27	TRBD2	.	TRBJ2-1	CASSLGGGPLNEQFF	TGTGCCAGCAGTTTAGGCGGGGGGCCCCTGAATGAGCAGTTCTTC
TRBV27	TRBD1	.	TRBJ1-2	CASSLRQGYGYTF	TGTGCCAGCAGTTTAAGACAGGGGTATGGCTACACCTTC
TRBV25-1	.	.	TRBJ1-1	CASSPWGTPNTEAFF	TGTGCCAGCAGCCCCTGGGGGACACCGAACACTGAAGCTTTCTTT
TRBV7-2	.	.	TRBJ2-7	CASSLLLLSYEQYF	TGTGCCAGCAGCTTACTTCTACTGAGCTACGAGCAGTACTTC
TRBV28	.	.	TRBJ2-2	CASSSTGTFTGELFF	TGTGCCAGCAGTTCGACCGGGACTTTCACCGGGGAGCTGTTTTTT
TRBV2	.	.	TRBJ2-3	CASSDRETDTQYF	TGTGCCAGCAGTGACCGGGAGACAGATACGCAGTATTTT
TRBV2	TRBD1	.	TRBJ2-3	CASSAGTAFTDTQYF	TGTGCCAGCAGCGCCGGGACAGCCTTCACAGATACGCAGTATTTT
TRBV12-3/TRBV12-4	.	.	TRBJ1-1	CASSWQANTEAFF	TGTGCCAGCAGTTGGCAGGCGAACACTGAAGCTTTCTTT
TRBV7-2	.	.	TRBJ1-1	CASSLLLGWGHTEAFF	TGTGCCAGCAGCTTATTGTTGGGGTGGGGGCACACTGAAGCTTTCTTT
TRBV4-1	.	.	TRBJ2-1	CASSRVSGPSSYNEQFF	TGCGCCAGCAGCCGAGTTAGCGGCCCGAGCTCCTACAATGAGCAGTTCTTC
TRBV19	TRBD1	few	TRBJ2-7	CASSPRQGANEQYF	TGTGCCAGTAGTCCGCGACAGGGGGCTAACGAGCAGTACTTC
TRBV7-9	TRBD2	.	TRBJ2-2	CASSLIREDGELFF	TGTGCCAGCAGCCTAATCCGGGAGGACGGGGAGCTGTTTTTT
TRBV19	.	few	TRBJ1-3	CASSKREQYSGNTIYF	TGTGCCAGTAGTAAAAGGGAGCAGTATTCTGGAAACACCATATATTTT
TRBV5-1	.	.	TRBJ1-3	CASSFGVAGNTIYF	TGCGCCAGCAGCTTCGGGGTGGCTGGAAACACCATATATTTT
TRBV20-1	.	few	TRBJ1-1	CSASKPTVFNTEAFF	TGCAGTGCTAGTAAACCGACAGTCTTTAACACTGAAGCTTTCTTT